This paragraph reports one TCR beta chain. Its target is unknown. The sample belongs to a study of cytomegalovirus exposure and HLA in healthy donors. Study summary: In a previous analysis, around 120 million unique TCR beta sequences were found from some 200 million T cells. Points from the study as a whole: Researchers had no immune exposure information except CMV serostatus available. The authors considered a cluster of highly shared sequence variants likely to be a sequencing artifact.

A multiplex PCR was run with 60 Vbeta primers and 13 Jbeta primers. Authors' analysis steps: Later work found roughly 80 million unique TCR beta chains, with some 11 million shared. Profiled with immunoSEQ multiplex PCR; TCRdb holds only in-frame clones, not every one. V, J and clone size are taken as reported in that table, and D and trimming were inferred from the DNA itself. The sample holds under 140,000 clones; 80% are singletons and the top ten take under 3%. The CDR3 loop spans 17 amino acids. V dropped 0 bases and J dropped 2; count of bases not matched to a gene: 6. Germline loops: CDR1 MNHEY, CDR2 SMNVEV (reference sequence).

The chain links TRBV27 to TRBJ2-1; 8 nucleotides line up with TRBD2. This receptor was taken from a woman in her sixties or seventies in good health and CMV-seropositive. The material sequenced was PBMCs. CDR3 DNA sequence: TGTGCCAGCAGTTTATCGTCGGGGGGGACACCCTACAATGAGCAGTTCTTC. Protein product: CASSLSSGGTPYNEQFF.